This entry concerns a single T cell receptor (beta chain). Its antigen is currently unknown. The sample is drawn from a study of Graves' ophthalmopathy and Graves' hyperthyroidism. The germline V gene encodes CDR1 MNHNS and CDR2 SASEGT. This CDR3 has 11 amino acids. V lost 4 bases, J lost 13 bases, and 13 bases lay in between. For repertoire sequencing, the TCR beta CDR3 regions were amplified from RNA transcripts. The workflow started with a first-round RT-PCR run with HTBI primers and then moved on to a second-round multiplex PCR. TCRdb reanalysed the multiplex PCR reads using MiXCR and keeps one entry per CDR3 protein. The sample shows around 600,000 distinct CDR3 sequences, about 38% of them seen only once. Points from the study as a whole: Blood repertoires reportedly contained most expanded thyroid clonotypes above 0.001 frequency. Ophthalmopathy versus stable hyperthyroidism: 13-signature model gave around 85% sensitivity, 75% to 82% specificity.

Orbital computed tomography, thyroid ultrasound, TRAb, serum thyroxine and clinical symptoms formed the basis of diagnosis. A roughly 9.3 ml volume of fresh peripheral blood provided the PBMCs. This clonotype was sampled from an adult man with Graves' ophthalmopathy. Sequenced: peripheral blood. The rearrangement links TRBV6-1 to TRBJ2-5, with D perhaps TRBD1 (5 bases). The CDR3: CASSGKGISYF. For the CDR3, the DNA is TGTGCCAGCAGTGGCAAGGGGATTTCGTACTTC.